The TCR beta chain described here comes from a study of CXCR3-negative and CXCR3-positive naive CD8 T cells. Turning to the study itself: Roughly 140 million TRB reads were obtained in total, which works out to about 1.5 +/- 0.3 million per library. Study results and caveats: The TRB CDR3s that CXCR3-positive naive cells carried were more hydrophobic than those of CXCR3-negative naive cells.

Through 5' RACE with UMI labels, the TRB cDNA libraries were prepared. Using the 5' RACE reads, TCRdb records one entry per CDR3 protein without DNA. This sample contains about 84,000 distinct CDR3 sequences. Comments on this clonotype: Its antigen remains unidentified.

Sequencing input: naive CXCR3+ CD8+ T cells from blood. Subset defined: CD45RO-CCR7+CD27+CD95- naive CD8+ T cells expressing CXCR3 (TNR3+). This sequence was found in a human donor in good health. Some clones in this sample may be carry-over from other donors' samples.

Here the CDR3 reads CSANPDSTDEQFF. V is TRBV20-1 and J is TRBJ2-1; the TCRdb D gene call, TRBD1, has no DNA to confirm it. Per germline, CDR1 DFQATT and CDR2 SNEGSKA (reference sequence). This CDR3 is built from 13 residues.